Listed below are T cell receptor beta chains from one sample, sequenced in a study of T cell changes during pregnancy in multiple sclerosis. TCRdb's copy holds only in-frame clones and misses some; the assay was immunoSEQ multiplex PCR. The table lists around 100,000 clones, 80% to 95% of them singletons. Sequenced material: peripheral blood, taken in the third trimester of pregnancy. These receptors were collected from a female donor with multiple sclerosis, enrolled in a pregnancy study. The CDR3 runs from the conserved cysteine through the conserved F or W. A D gene is named only where the DNA matches it firmly. Some rows mark clone size as missing; the rest say once, few, many or name a class of expanded clone.

J gene: TRBJ2-5
D gene: TRBD2
V gene: TRBV5-8
clone size: .
CDR3 DNA: TGTGCCAGCAGCTTGGGGACTAGCGGTGAAGAGACCCAGTACTTC
CDR3 protein: CASSLGTSGEETQYF

J gene: TRBJ1-2
D gene: TRBD1
V gene: TRBV4-2
clone size: .
CDR3 DNA: TGTGCCAGCAGCCAGACAGGGGCCTCGGTGGTTGGCTACACCTTC
CDR3 protein: CASSQTGASVVGYTF

J gene: TRBJ2-7
D gene: .
V gene: TRBV19
clone size: .
CDR3 DNA: TGTGCCAGTAGCCCCGGGTCAGGGGTAGGGTCCTACGAGCAGTACTTC
CDR3 protein: CASSPGSGVGSYEQYF

J gene: TRBJ1-6
D gene: .
V gene: TRBV7-2
clone size: .
CDR3 DNA: TGTGCCAGCAGCTTAAACAGGATGGATTCACCCCTCCACTTT
CDR3 protein: CASSLNRMDSPLHF

J gene: TRBJ2-3
D gene: .
V gene: TRBV30
clone size: .
CDR3 DNA: .
CDR3 protein: CAWSVGLGTSGGNF

J gene: TRBJ1-5
D gene: TRBD1
V gene: TRBV30
clone size: few
CDR3 DNA: TGTGCCTGGGGCCCGGACAGGGAGGATCAGCCCCAGCATTTT
CDR3 protein: CAWGPDREDQPQHF

J gene: TRBJ2-5
D gene: .
V gene: TRBV11-2
clone size: once
CDR3 DNA: TGTGCCAGCAGCTCCTGGAACAGGGTCGGGGAGACCCAGTACTTC
CDR3 protein: CASSSWNRVGETQYF

J gene: TRBJ2-1
D gene: .
V gene: TRBV5-4
clone size: .
CDR3 DNA: TGTGCCAGCAGCCCTGACAGGAGCTCCTACAATGAGCAGTTCTTC
CDR3 protein: CASSPDRSSYNEQFF

J gene: TRBJ2-7
D gene: .
V gene: TRBV19
clone size: few
CDR3 DNA: TGTGCCAGTAGTTCTGTTTACGAGCAGTACTTC
CDR3 protein: CASSSVYEQYF

J gene: TRBJ2-7
D gene: .
V gene: TRBV2
clone size: .
CDR3 DNA: TGTGCCAGCAGTGATCGCTACGAGCAGTACTTC
CDR3 protein: CASSDRYEQYF

J gene: TRBJ1-5
D gene: TRBD1
V gene: TRBV19
clone size: .
CDR3 DNA: TGTGCCAGTTCCTACCTGAGACAGGGAACGGTTCAGCCCCAGCATTTT
CDR3 protein: CASSYLRQGTVQPQHF

J gene: TRBJ2-3
D gene: TRBD2
V gene: TRBV9
clone size: many
CDR3 DNA: TGTGCCAGCAGCATTAGCGGGAGAGGCGCAGATACGCAGTATTTT
CDR3 protein: CASSISGRGADTQYF

J gene: TRBJ2-2
D gene: .
V gene: TRBV2
clone size: .
CDR3 DNA: TGTGCCAGCGAGAGGACCGGGGAGCTGTTTTTT
CDR3 protein: CASERTGELFF

J gene: TRBJ1-2
D gene: .
V gene: TRBV5-1
clone size: .
CDR3 DNA: TGCGCCAGCAGCTTGGAAGGGCCCGGGAGAGGAGTTAACTATGGCTACACCTTC
CDR3 protein: CASSLEGPGRGVNYGYTF

J gene: TRBJ1-2
D gene: .
V gene: TRBV7-3
clone size: .
CDR3 DNA: TGTGCCAGCAGCTCCCGGAGGGGGGGGGTAAACTATGGCTACACCTTC
CDR3 protein: CASSSRRGGVNYGYTF

J gene: TRBJ1-3
D gene: .
V gene: TRBV7-9
clone size: .
CDR3 DNA: TGTGCCCCGGGGGGCGCGTATGGAAACACCATATATTTT
CDR3 protein: CAPGGAYGNTIYF

J gene: TRBJ1-3
D gene: .
V gene: TRBV13
clone size: .
CDR3 DNA: TGTGCCAGCAGCTTAGCAGGGCCAGGAAACACCATATATTTT
CDR3 protein: CASSLAGPGNTIYF

J gene: TRBJ2-4
D gene: .
V gene: TRBV30
clone size: .
CDR3 DNA: TGTGCCTGGAGTACGGGAATGAAAAACATTCAGTACTTC
CDR3 protein: CAWSTGMKNIQYF

J gene: TRBJ2-7
D gene: TRBD1
V gene: TRBV18
clone size: .
CDR3 DNA: TGTGCCAGCTCAGGGACAGCCTACGAGCAGTACTTC
CDR3 protein: CASSGTAYEQYF

J gene: TRBJ2-7
D gene: .
V gene: TRBV11-2
clone size: .
CDR3 DNA: TGTGCCAGCAGCTTAGGCCAGGCCTCCTACGAGCAGTACTTC
CDR3 protein: CASSLGQASYEQYF

J gene: TRBJ2-1
D gene: .
V gene: TRBV25-1
clone size: .
CDR3 DNA: TGTGCCAGCAGTGCCAGACAGGCCAGCTCCTACAATGAGCAGTTCTTC
CDR3 protein: CASSARQASSYNEQFF

J gene: TRBJ2-3
D gene: .
V gene: TRBV7-8
clone size: once
CDR3 DNA: TGTGCCAGCAGCTTAGTGGCGGGCACAGATACGCAGTATTTT
CDR3 protein: CASSLVAGTDTQYF

J gene: TRBJ2-6
D gene: .
V gene: TRBV28
clone size: .
CDR3 DNA: TGTGCCAGCAGTATCACCGGCTCTGGGGCCAACGTCCTGACTTTC
CDR3 protein: CASSITGSGANVLTF

J gene: TRBJ1-6
D gene: .
V gene: TRBV2
clone size: .
CDR3 DNA: TGTGCCAGCAGTGAAGGGGACCCGGCAGGGGATTATTCACCCCTCCACTTT
CDR3 protein: CASSEGDPAGDYSPLHF

J gene: TRBJ2-3
D gene: TRBD2
V gene: TRBV9
clone size: .
CDR3 DNA: TGTGCCAGCAGCCCCCGACTAGCGGAGAGCACATATACGCAGTATTTT
CDR3 protein: CASSPRLAESTYTQYF

J gene: TRBJ2-1
D gene: TRBD2
V gene: TRBV30
clone size: .
CDR3 DNA: TGTGCCTGGAGTGGTGGACTAGCCTTTACCAGGAGCTCCTACAATGAGCAGTTCTTC
CDR3 protein: CAWSGGLAFTRSSYNEQFF

J gene: TRBJ1-1
D gene: .
V gene: TRBV2
clone size: .
CDR3 DNA: TGTGCCAGCAACCTACAGGTCGTCGGCACTGAAGCTTTCTTT
CDR3 protein: CASNLQVVGTEAFF

J gene: TRBJ1-4
D gene: .
V gene: TRBV7-9
clone size: .
CDR3 DNA: TGTGCCAGCAGCCTTTCTTGGACAGAGCCTAATGAAAAACTGTTTTTT
CDR3 protein: CASSLSWTEPNEKLFF

J gene: TRBJ1-2
D gene: .
V gene: TRBV10-3
clone size: .
CDR3 DNA: TGTGCCATCAGTGATAGAGGGGGCTATGGCTACACCTTC
CDR3 protein: CAISDRGGYGYTF

J gene: TRBJ2-7
D gene: .
V gene: TRBV6-5
clone size: .
CDR3 DNA: TGTGCCAGCAGTAATACAGGGAGCTCCTACGAGCAGTACTTC
CDR3 protein: CASSNTGSSYEQYF

J gene: TRBJ2-1
D gene: TRBD1
V gene: TRBV19
clone size: once
CDR3 DNA: TGTGCCAGTAGTACGACAGGGCTGAGCTCCTACAATGAGCAGTTCTTC
CDR3 protein: CASSTTGLSSYNEQFF

J gene: TRBJ1-2
D gene: TRBD1
V gene: TRBV5-1
clone size: .
CDR3 DNA: TGCGCCAGCAGCGACGGACAGGGGTATGGCTACACCTTC
CDR3 protein: CASSDGQGYGYTF

J gene: TRBJ2-1
D gene: TRBD2
V gene: TRBV29-1
clone size: .
CDR3 DNA: TGCAGCGTTGGAAGGGAGCGGGAGAACCCTGAGCAGTTCTTC
CDR3 protein: CSVGRERENPEQFF

J gene: TRBJ2-2
D gene: TRBD2
V gene: TRBV19
clone size: .
CDR3 DNA: TGTGCCAGTAGTGGTTTTACTAGCGGGAGGGCCACCGGGGAGCTGTTTTTT
CDR3 protein: CASSGFTSGRATGELFF

J gene: TRBJ2-7
D gene: .
V gene: TRBV18
clone size: .
CDR3 DNA: TGTGCCAGCTCCCGAACTAGTCGCGAGCAGTACTTC
CDR3 protein: CASSRTSREQYF

J gene: TRBJ1-5
D gene: .
V gene: TRBV5-5
clone size: .
CDR3 DNA: TGTGCCAGCAGCTTGGGGGTGGGAGATCAGCCCCAGCATTTT
CDR3 protein: CASSLGVGDQPQHF

J gene: TRBJ2-2
D gene: .
V gene: TRBV6-6
clone size: .
CDR3 DNA: TGTGCCAGCGGAAAGGGGCCCGGGGAGCTGTTTTTT
CDR3 protein: CASGKGPGELFF

J gene: TRBJ1-4
D gene: .
V gene: TRBV28
clone size: .
CDR3 DNA: TGTGCCAGCAGCCAACTGCTCGGTCCAGGGGCTAATGAAAAACTGTTTTTT
CDR3 protein: CASSQLLGPGANEKLFF

J gene: TRBJ2-1
D gene: .
V gene: TRBV19
clone size: once
CDR3 DNA: TGTGCCAGTAGCCCTCGGGGGATGAGCTCCTACAATGAGCAGTTCTTC
CDR3 protein: CASSPRGMSSYNEQFF

J gene: TRBJ1-4
D gene: .
V gene: TRBV19
clone size: .
CDR3 DNA: TGTGCCAGTAGTCGACGGGGTTGGGACATAACAACTAATGAAAAACTGTTTTTT
CDR3 protein: CASSRRGWDITTNEKLFF

J gene: TRBJ2-3
D gene: .
V gene: TRBV7-8
clone size: .
CDR3 DNA: TGTGCCAGCACCCCTAGAGGTTTGGCAGATACGCAGTATTTT
CDR3 protein: CASTPRGLADTQYF